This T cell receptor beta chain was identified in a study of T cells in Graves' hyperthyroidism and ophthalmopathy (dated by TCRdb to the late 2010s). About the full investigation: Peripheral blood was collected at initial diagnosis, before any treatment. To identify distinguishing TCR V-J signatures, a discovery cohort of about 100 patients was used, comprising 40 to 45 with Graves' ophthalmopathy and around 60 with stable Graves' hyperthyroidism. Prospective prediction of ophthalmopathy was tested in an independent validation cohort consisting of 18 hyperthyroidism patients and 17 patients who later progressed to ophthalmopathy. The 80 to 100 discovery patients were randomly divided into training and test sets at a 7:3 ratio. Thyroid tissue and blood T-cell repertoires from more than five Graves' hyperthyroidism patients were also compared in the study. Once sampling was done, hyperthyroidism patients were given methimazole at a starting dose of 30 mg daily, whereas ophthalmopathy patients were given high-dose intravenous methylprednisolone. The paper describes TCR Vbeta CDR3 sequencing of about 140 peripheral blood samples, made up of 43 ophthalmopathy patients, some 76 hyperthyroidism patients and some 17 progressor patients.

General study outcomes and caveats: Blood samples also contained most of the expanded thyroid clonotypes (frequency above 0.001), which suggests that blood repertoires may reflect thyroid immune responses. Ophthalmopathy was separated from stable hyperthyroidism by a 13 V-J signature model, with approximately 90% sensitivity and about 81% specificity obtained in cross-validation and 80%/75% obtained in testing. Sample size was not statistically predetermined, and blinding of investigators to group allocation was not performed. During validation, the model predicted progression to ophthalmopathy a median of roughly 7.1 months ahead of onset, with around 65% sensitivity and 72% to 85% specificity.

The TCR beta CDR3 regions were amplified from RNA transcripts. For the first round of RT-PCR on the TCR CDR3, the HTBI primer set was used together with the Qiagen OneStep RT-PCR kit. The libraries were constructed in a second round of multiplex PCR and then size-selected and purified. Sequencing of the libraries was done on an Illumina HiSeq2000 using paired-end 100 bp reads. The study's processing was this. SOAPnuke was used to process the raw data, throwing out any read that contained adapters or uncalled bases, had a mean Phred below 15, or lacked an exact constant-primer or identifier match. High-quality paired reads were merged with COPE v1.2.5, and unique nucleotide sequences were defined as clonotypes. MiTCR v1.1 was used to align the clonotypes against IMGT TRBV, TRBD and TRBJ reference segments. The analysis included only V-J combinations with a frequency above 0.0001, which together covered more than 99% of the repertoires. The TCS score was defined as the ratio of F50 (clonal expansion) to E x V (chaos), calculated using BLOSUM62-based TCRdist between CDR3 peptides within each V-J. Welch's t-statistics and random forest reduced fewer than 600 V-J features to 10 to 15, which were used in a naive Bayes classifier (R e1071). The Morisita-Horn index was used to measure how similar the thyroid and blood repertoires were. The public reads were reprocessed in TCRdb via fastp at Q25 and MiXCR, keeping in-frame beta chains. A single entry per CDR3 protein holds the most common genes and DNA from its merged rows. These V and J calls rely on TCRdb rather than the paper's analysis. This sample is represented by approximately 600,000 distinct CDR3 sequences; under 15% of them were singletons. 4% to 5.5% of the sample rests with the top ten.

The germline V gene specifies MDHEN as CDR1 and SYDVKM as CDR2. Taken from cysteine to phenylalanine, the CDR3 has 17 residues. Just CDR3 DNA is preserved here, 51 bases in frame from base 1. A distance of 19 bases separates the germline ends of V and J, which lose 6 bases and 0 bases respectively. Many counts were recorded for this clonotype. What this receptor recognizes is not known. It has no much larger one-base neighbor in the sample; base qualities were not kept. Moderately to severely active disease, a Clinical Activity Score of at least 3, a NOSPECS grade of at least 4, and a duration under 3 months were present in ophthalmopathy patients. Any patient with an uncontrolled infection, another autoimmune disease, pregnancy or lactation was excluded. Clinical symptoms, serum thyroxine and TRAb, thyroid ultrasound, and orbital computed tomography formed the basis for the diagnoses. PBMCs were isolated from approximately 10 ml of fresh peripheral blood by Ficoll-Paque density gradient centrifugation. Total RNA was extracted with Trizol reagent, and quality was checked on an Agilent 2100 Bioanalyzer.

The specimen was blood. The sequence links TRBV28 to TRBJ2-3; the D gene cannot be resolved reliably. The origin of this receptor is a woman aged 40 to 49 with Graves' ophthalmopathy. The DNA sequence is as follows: TGTGCCAGCAGCTCCCCGGTAGCTACCCTCAGCACAGATACGCAGTATTTT. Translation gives CASSSPVATLSTDTQYF.